The next 27 T cell receptor beta chains were all read from a single sample in a study of identical twins. TCRdb called the 5' RACE reads again in MiXCR, with one record for every CDR3 protein. The sample lists roughly 1,500,000 distinct CDR3 sequences, less than 40% occurring once. Sequenced material: cord blood. The receptors were sampled from a newborn girl in good health.

The chain has TRBV9 and TRBJ2-1, with 7 positions matching TRBD2. CDR3 length: 15 amino acids. The ends lost 2 bases at V and 5 bases at J; junction bases unmatched: 7. Germline V gene sequence: CDR1 SGDLS, CDR2 YYNGEE. The chain's CDR3 is CASSVLGTTNNEQFF. The CDR3 region has the DNA TGTGCCAGCAGCGTCCTCGGGACTACTAACAATGAGCAGTTCTTC.

This clonotype has only a few counts. The chain has TRBV12-3 or TRBV12-4 and TRBJ2-5; D ambiguous. V lost 5 bases to trimming and J lost 13 bases, with 17 bases between them. The CDR3 extends over 12 amino acids. DNA for the CDR3: TGTGCCAGCAGTGGCCCTACCTACGAGCGGTACTTC. This translates into CASSGPTYERYF.

Worth noting for this clonotype: Germline and junction disagree at one end, which may indicate a read error. This chain uses TRBV19 with TRBJ1-5; D call uncertain. This CDR3 is built from 15 residues. The V gene's germline CDR1 is LNHDA and CDR2 SQIVND (reference sequence). As DNA, the CDR3 is TGTGCCAGTAGTATGTCACTGATTAGCAATCAGCCACAGCATTTT. Protein product: CASSMSLISNQPQHF.

The rearrangement links TRBV5-1 to TRBJ1-2; perhaps TRBD1 as D (5 bases). Looked up from germline, CDR1 is SGHRS and CDR2 is YFSETQ. The CDR3 has 14 residues. Trimming removed 2 bases from V and 6 bases from J, with 14 bases in between. The CDR3 region is CASSLEGHRDGYTF. The CDR3 DNA sequence: TGCGCCAGCAGCTTAGAGGGGCATAGGGATGGCTACACCTTC. Full variable domain (rest looked up from reference TRBV5-1 and TRBJ1-2): KAGVTQTPRYLIKTRGQQVTLSCSPISGHRSVSWYQQTPGQGLQFLFEYFSETQRNKGNFPGRFSGRQFSNSRSEMNVSTLELGDSALYLCASSLEGHRDGYTFGSGTRLTVV.

The V gene is TRBV20-1, the J gene TRBJ1-2; the match to TRBD1 covers 7 bases. This CDR3 is 14 amino acids long. The J segment lost 3 bases and the V segment lost 6 bases, leaving 10 bases of the junction unmatched. Germline V gene lookup returns CDR1 DFQATT and CDR2 SNEGSKA (reference sequence). CDR3 sequence: CSANDDRADYGYTF. CDR3 nucleotide sequence: TGCAGTGCGAATGATGACAGGGCGGACTATGGCTACACCTTC.

The chain links TRBV5-1 to TRBJ2-7; 11 bases line up with TRBD2. V lost 1 base to trimming and J lost 4 bases; unmatched junction nucleotides: 7. The CDR3 covers 16 residues. Germline CDR1 is SGHRS and CDR2 is YFSETQ. This chain's CDR3 is CASSLILAGGGYEQYF. CDR3 bases: TGCGCCAGCAGCTTGATCCTAGCGGGAGGAGGATACGAGCAGTACTTC. The whole variable domain, remainder taken from reference TRBV5-1 and TRBJ2-7, is KAGVTQTPRYLIKTRGQQVTLSCSPISGHRSVSWYQQTPGQGLQFLFEYFSETQRNKGNFPGRFSGRQFSNSRSEMNVSTLELGDSALYLCASSLILAGGGYEQYFGPGTRLTVT.

The chain is built from TRBV21-1 and TRBJ2-5. TRBV21-1 is given as a pseudogene. The CDR3 is made up of 16 amino acids. The CDR3 DNA follows: TGTGCCAGCAGCAAAGCGCTGGTCAGCGCCCAAGAGACCCAGTACTTC. Amino acid sequence: CASSKALVSAQETQYF.

This clonotype has ten or more counts. V gene TRBV6-1 combines with J gene TRBJ2-3; D remains unclear. V was trimmed by 6 bases and J by 2 bases, leaving 12 bases between them. The CDR3 loop spans 14 amino acids. Germline CDR1 MNHNS, CDR2 SASEGT. In DNA form, the CDR3 reads TGTGCCAGCAGCTATTTGACAAACACAGATACGCAGTATTTT. Its protein is CASSYLTNTDTQYF.

The chain links TRBV12-3 or TRBV12-4 to TRBJ2-1; D uncertain. Trimming stripped 6 bases from V and 14 bases from J, with 17 bases between. The CDR3 sequence is 12 residues long. The CDR3 DNA is TGTGCCAGCAGCCTCGGACCCAATTTAAAGTTCTTC. It yields the protein CASSLGPNLKFF.

In this sample, this clonotype turned up a few times. The chain joins TRBV4-1 to TRBJ2-1; 8 nucleotides agree with TRBD2. Germline V gene sequence: CDR1 MGHRA, CDR2 YSYEKL. Unmatched junction bases numbered 9, after V lost 0 bases and J lost 5 bases. The CDR3 totals 17 residues. CDR3 sequence reads: CASSQDWTGGGNNEQFF. DNA of the CDR3: TGCGCCAGCAGCCAAGACTGGACTGGCGGGGGGAACAATGAGCAGTTCTTC.

This clonotype has a single count. A much larger clone is a single base away; this may be a read error. V is TRBV6-6 and J is TRBJ2-5; D call uncertain. Germline assignment: CDR1 MNHNY and CDR2 SVGAGI (reference sequence). V lost 2 bases and J 11 bases, leaving 24 bases between the germline ends. This CDR3 is 16 amino acids long. The CDR3 DNA is TGTGCCAGCAGTTACCCCTGGTCGCATACCTACAATGAGCAGTACTTC. This encodes CASSYPWSHTYNEQYF.

The J gene is TRBJ2-3, the V gene TRBV11-2; 7 nucleotides align to TRBD2. The CDR3 loop spans 15 amino acids. After removal of 5 bases from V and 4 bases from J, the junction contained 9 bases not matched to a gene. CDR1 and CDR2 from the germline V gene are SGHAT and FQNNGV. Written as DNA, the CDR3 is TGTGCCAGCAGCCCGAGGGCTAGCGGATCAGATACGCAGTATTTT. This codes for CASSPRASGSDTQYF.

This clonotype was seen a handful of times. V is TRBV10-3 and J is TRBJ2-7; 8 bases fit TRBD1. The germline V gene encodes CDR1 ENHRY and CDR2 SYGVKD. Unmatched junction bases numbered 10, after V lost 4 bases and J lost 2 bases. CDR3 size: 16 residues. For the CDR3, the DNA is TGTGCCATCAGTGCGCCACGTCCGGGACAGGCCTACGAGCAGTACTTC. Its translation: CAISAPRPGQAYEQYF.

Written as DNA, the CDR3 is TGTGCCAGCAGCTTAGGGCGGGAGACGGGTGAGCAGTTCTTC. Amino acid sequence: CASSLGRETGEQFF. This chain joins TRBV7-2 and TRBJ2-1; 7 bases line up with TRBD2. The CDR3 length is 14 residues. Trimming cost V 1 base and J 9 bases; bases outside gene matches: 6. Germline V gene data show CDR1 as SGHTA and CDR2 as FQGNSA. Using reference TRBV7-2 and TRBJ2-1 for the parts outside the CDR3, the full variable domain is GAGVSQSPSNKVTEKGKDVELRCDPISGHTALYWYRQSLGQGLEFLIYFQGNSAPDKSGLPSDRFSAERTGGSVSTLTIQRTQQEDSAVYLCASSLGRETGEQFFGPGTRLTVL.

The V gene is TRBV20-1, the J gene TRBJ2-1; a weak D match, TRBD1 (6 bases). Per germline, CDR1 DFQATT and CDR2 SNEGSKA (reference sequence). This CDR3 comprises 14 residues. V lost 1 base to trimming and J lost 5 bases, with 12 bases between them. The CDR3: CSARGWDIDNEQFF. The CDR3, as DNA: TGCAGTGCTAGAGGGTGGGACATAGACAATGAGCAGTTCTTC.

In this sample, this clonotype turned up a few times. V is TRBV6-5 and J is TRBJ2-1; D unresolved. The CDR3 extends over 14 amino acids. CDR1 and CDR2 (germline): MNHEY, SVGAGI. V lost 6 bases and J lost 1, with 10 bases in between. Here the CDR3 DNA reads TGTGCCAGCAGGCCCGGGCTATCCTACAATGAGCAGTTCTTC. This gives the protein CASRPGLSYNEQFF.

This clonotype has more than one count but fewer than ten. The chain employs TRBV20-1 and TRBJ1-5; possible D gene TRBD1, 5 bases. The CDR3 contains 15 residues. Germline CDR1 reads DFQATT; CDR2 reads SNEGSKA (reference sequence). V was trimmed by 1 base and J by 5 bases, leaving 15 bases between them. Here the CDR3 reads CSARVKLGRYQPQHF. The CDR3 DNA is TGCAGTGCTAGAGTAAAGTTGGGACGGTATCAGCCCCAGCATTTT.

The chain links TRBV20-1 to TRBJ2-7, with 7 bases fitting TRBD1. CDR3 length: 12 amino acids. Germline loops: CDR1 DFQATT, CDR2 SNEGSKA (reference sequence). V lost 7 bases and J lost 3; bases outside the gene matches: 6. DNA for the CDR3: TGCAGTGTGTTACAGGGGAACTACGAGCAGTACTTC. This translates into CSVLQGNYEQYF.

The genes are TRBV7-9 and TRBJ1-1; D perhaps matches TRBD1 (5 bases). V shed 3 bases and J shed 6 bases, with 11 bases lying between them. Germline assignment: CDR1 SEHNR and CDR2 FQNEAQ (reference sequence). The CDR3 consists of 13 residues. CDR3 nucleotide sequence: TGTGCCAGCAGCTTTTTCGGGGACGCTGAAGCTTTCTTT. Amino acid sequence: CASSFFGDAEAFF.

This clonotype was counted between two and nine times. The DNA of the CDR3 is TGTGCCAGCAGCAAACAGGTCCTATACAATGAGCAGTTCTTC. Its protein product is CASSKQVLYNEQFF. V usage is TRBV21-1 and J usage is TRBJ2-1. TRBV21-1 is a pseudogene segment. The CDR3 totals 14 residues.

This sequence joins TRBV4-1 and TRBJ1-1; the D gene is possibly TRBD1 (5 bases). This CDR3 spans 16 amino acids. The V end was cut by 3 bases, the J end by 4 bases, with 18 bases between. Per germline, CDR1 MGHRA and CDR2 YSYEKL. The DNA of the CDR3 is TGCGCCAGCAGCCAGTTTAAGATGTCGGGGGGCACTGAAGCTTTCTTT. Its protein is CASSQFKMSGGTEAFF.

The V gene is TRBV12-3 or TRBV12-4, the J gene TRBJ2-7; 10 bases agree with TRBD1. V lost 5 bases, J lost 7 bases, and 14 bases stayed unmatched. This CDR3 contains 16 residues. The CDR3 reads CASSTLDRGEYNEQYF. For the CDR3, the DNA is TGTGCCAGCAGTACCCTGGACAGGGGGGAATACAATGAGCAGTACTTC.

V gene TRBV29-1 combines with J gene TRBJ1-5, with TRBD1 matching over 7 bases. The CDR3 consists of 14 residues. Germline loops: CDR1 SQVTM, CDR2 ANQGSEA. Losses at the gene ends were 5 bases for V and 0 bases for J; bases not matched to a gene: 4. Here the CDR3 reads CSVLTGYSNQPQHF. CDR3 DNA sequence: TGCAGCGTTCTGACAGGGTATAGCAATCAGCCCCAGCATTTT. The full variable domain, with the rest looked up from reference TRBV29-1 and TRBJ1-5, is SAVISQKPSRDICQRGTSLTIQCQVDSQVTMMFWYRQQPGQSLTLIATANQGSEATYESGFVIDKFPISRPNLTFSTLTVSNMSPEDSSIYLCSVLTGYSNQPQHFGDGTRLSIL.

The rearrangement uses TRBV18 and TRBJ2-3, with 8 bases aligning to TRBD2. CDR1 is KGHSH, CDR2 LQKENI, per germline. The CDR3 is 15 residues long. J lost 3 bases, V lost 5 bases, and 7 bases had no gene match. The CDR3 DNA reads as TGTGCCAGCTCAACGGTCGGGGGGGCAACAGATACGCAGTATTTT. Translating gives CASSTVGGATDTQYF. The full variable domain, completed using reference TRBV18 and TRBJ2-3, is NAGVMQNPRHLVRRRGQEARLRCSPMKGHSHVYWYRQLPEEGLKFMVYLQKENIIDESGMPKERFSAEFPKEGPSILRIQQVVRGDSAAYFCASSTVGGATDTQYFGPGTRLTVL.

Remarks on this clonotype: This clone may be a read error of a much larger clone one base away. This chain links TRBV27 with TRBJ2-5; D possibly uses TRBD1 or TRBD2 (5 bases each). The J call could be wrong; TRBJ2-7 is a better fit for the DNA end. Per the germline V gene, CDR1 is MNHEY and CDR2 is SMNVEV (reference sequence). This CDR3 has 14 residues. CDR3 sequence (DNA): TGTGCCAGCAGTTTTGGCAGGCTTGGGGGCGAGCAGTACTTC. Translating gives CASSFGRLGGEQYF.

This chain uses TRBV6-5 with TRBJ2-1; D remains unclear. This CDR3 region has 16 residues. Deletions cut 0 bases from V and 2 bases from J, with 11 bases between. Germline lookup yields CDR1 MNHEY and CDR2 SVGAGI. CDR3 coding DNA: TGTGCCAGCAGTTACTCGATCCGGCAGGCCTACAATGAGCAGTTCTTC. The encoded protein is CASSYSIRQAYNEQFF.

This clonotype came up a few times. The chain is built from TRBV20-1 and TRBJ2-7, with D hard to call. V shed 3 bases and J shed 3 bases, with 15 bases lying between them. The CDR3 totals 14 residues. Per germline, CDR1 DFQATT and CDR2 SNEGSKA (reference sequence). CDR3 amino acids: CSAREPVYGYEQYF. The CDR3 region has the DNA TGCAGTGCTAGGGAACCAGTGTATGGCTACGAGCAGTACTTC.